Reported below is one T cell receptor beta chain. No antigen is known for it. These data originate in a study of T cell responses to AZD1222 COVID-19 vaccine. Points from the study as a whole: The donor cohort was predominantly white British with a female majority, and clonal diversity may have been underestimated.

CDR3 length equals 15 residues. V gave up 1 base and J gave up 6 bases, with 16 bases separating them. Germline lookup yields CDR1 SGHTA and CDR2 FQGNSA. TCRdb keeps only in-frame clones here, not all; method: immunoSEQ multiplex PCR. Among 90,000 to 130,000 clones listed, about 90% were seen once. The input for sequencing was peripheral blood, taken 28 days after the second AZD1222 dose. The genes are TRBV7-2 and TRBJ2-7; D call uncertain. The clonotype was recovered from an adult who received the AZD1222 COVID-19 vaccine. In nucleotides, the CDR3 is TGTGCCAGCAGCTTAGTACGGTCAGCCCTCCGCGAGCAGTACTTC. This gives the protein CASSLVRSALREQYF.